This T cell receptor (beta chain) was retrieved from a study of blood T cell repertoires in COVID-19. Study context: COVID-19 samples, acute and convalescent, were from the United States, Italy and Spain. Sources were T cells, B-cell-depleted T cells, or PBMCs; the material itself was cDNA or gDNA.

The authors' processing: Estimation of nucleated cell counts was performed using reference gene primer amplification. TCRdb's copy holds only in-frame clones and misses some; the assay was immunoSEQ multiplex PCR. V and J calls and clone size are those listed in that table; D and trimming were worked out from the DNA. This sample has about 400,000 clones, with 70% to 90% found just once. Germline V gene data show CDR1 as SGHRS and CDR2 as YFSETQ. The length of the CDR3 is 14 residues. V dropped 0 bases and J dropped 5 bases, with 11 bases sitting between them. This clone was observed once. Other DNA sequences in this specimen translate into the identical CDR3.

The clonotype comes from a woman in her thirties or forties with acute COVID-19. Sequences were obtained from PBMCs or T cells enriched from blood (not recorded which). V gene TRBV5-1 combines with J gene TRBJ1-1; TRBD1 is a possible D gene (5 bases). The CDR3 sequence is CASSLGQGGTEAFF. CDR3 DNA: TGCGCCAGCAGCTTGGGTCAGGGAGGGACTGAAGCTTTCTTT. Using reference TRBV5-1 and TRBJ1-1 for the parts outside the CDR3, the full variable domain is KAGVTQTPRYLIKTRGQQVTLSCSPISGHRSVSWYQQTPGQGLQFLFEYFSETQRNKGNFPGRFSGRQFSNSRSEMNVSTLELGDSALYLCASSLGQGGTEAFFGQGTRLTVV.